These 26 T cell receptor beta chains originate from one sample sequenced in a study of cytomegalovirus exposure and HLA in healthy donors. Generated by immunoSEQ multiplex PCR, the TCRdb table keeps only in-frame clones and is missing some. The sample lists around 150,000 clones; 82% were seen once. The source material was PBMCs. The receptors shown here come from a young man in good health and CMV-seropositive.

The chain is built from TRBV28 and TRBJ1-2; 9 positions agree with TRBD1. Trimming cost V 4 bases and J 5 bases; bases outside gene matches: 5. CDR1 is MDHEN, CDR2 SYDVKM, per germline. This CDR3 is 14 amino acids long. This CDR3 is CASSSQGQGYGYTF. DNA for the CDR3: TGTGCCAGCAGTTCCCAGGGACAGGGTTATGGCTACACCTTC.

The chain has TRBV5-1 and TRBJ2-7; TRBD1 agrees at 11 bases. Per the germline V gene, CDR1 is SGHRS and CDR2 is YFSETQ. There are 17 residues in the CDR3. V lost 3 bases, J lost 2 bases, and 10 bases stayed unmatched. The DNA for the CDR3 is TGCGCCAGCAGCTCCTGGACAGGGGGCGTCGGTCCCTACGAGCAGTACTTC. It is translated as CASSSWTGGVGPYEQYF.

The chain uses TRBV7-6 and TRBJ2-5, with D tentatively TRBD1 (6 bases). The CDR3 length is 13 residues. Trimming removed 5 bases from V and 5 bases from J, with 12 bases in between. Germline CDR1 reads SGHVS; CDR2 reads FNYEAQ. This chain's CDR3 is CASSHRVMETQYF. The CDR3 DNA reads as TGTGCCAGCAGCCACAGGGTTATGGAGACCCAGTACTTC.

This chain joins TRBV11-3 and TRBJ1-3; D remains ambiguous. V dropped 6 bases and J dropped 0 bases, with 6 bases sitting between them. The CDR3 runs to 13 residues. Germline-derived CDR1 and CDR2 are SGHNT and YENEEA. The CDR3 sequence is CASSTASGNTIYF. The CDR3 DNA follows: TGTGCCAGCAGTACAGCCTCTGGAAACACCATATATTTT.

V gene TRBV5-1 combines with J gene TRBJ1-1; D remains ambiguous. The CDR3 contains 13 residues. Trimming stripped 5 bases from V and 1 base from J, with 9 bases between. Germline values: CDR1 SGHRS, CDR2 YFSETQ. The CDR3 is CASSQTPNTEAFF. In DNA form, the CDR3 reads TGCGCCAGCAGTCAGACACCGAACACTGAAGCTTTCTTT.

CDR3 sequence: CASSPQGYYGYTF. The CDR3 nucleotides read TGCGCCAGCAGCCCCCAGGGGTACTATGGCTACACCTTC. The gene calls are TRBV5-1 and TRBJ1-2, with D maybe TRBD1 (6 bases). V was clipped by 4 bases and J by 3 bases, with 10 bases between them. CDR3 length equals 13 residues. Germline V CDR1 and CDR2: SGHRS, YFSETQ.

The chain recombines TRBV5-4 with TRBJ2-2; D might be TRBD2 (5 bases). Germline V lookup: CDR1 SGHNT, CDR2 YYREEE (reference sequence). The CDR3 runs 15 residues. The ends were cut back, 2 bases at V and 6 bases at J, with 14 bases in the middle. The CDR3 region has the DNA TGTGCCAGCAGCTTTGATCGGGGTTCCCCCGGGGAGCTGTTTTTT. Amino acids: CASSFDRGSPGELFF.

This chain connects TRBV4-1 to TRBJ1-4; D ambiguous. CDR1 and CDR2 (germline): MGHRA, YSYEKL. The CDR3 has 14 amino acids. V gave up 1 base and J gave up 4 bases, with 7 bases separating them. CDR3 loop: CASSQVQINEKLFF. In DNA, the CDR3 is TGCGCCAGCAGCCAAGTACAGATTAATGAAAAACTGTTTTTT.

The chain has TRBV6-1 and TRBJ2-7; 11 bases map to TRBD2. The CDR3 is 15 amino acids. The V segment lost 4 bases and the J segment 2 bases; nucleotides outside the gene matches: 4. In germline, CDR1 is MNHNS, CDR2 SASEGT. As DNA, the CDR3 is TGTGCCAGCAGTGGGGGACTAGCGGTGACCTACGAGCAGTACTTC. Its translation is CASSGGLAVTYEQYF.

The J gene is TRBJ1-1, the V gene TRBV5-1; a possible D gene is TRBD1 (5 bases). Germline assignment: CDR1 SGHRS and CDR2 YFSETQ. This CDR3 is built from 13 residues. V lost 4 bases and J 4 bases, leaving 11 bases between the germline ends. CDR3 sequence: CASSRGGITEAFF. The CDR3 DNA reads TGCGCCAGCAGCCGGGGGGGGATCACTGAAGCTTTCTTT.

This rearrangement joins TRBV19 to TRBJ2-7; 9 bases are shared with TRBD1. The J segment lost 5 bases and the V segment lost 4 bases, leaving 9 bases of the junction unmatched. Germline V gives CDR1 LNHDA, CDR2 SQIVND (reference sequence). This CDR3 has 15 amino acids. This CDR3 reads CASSTRTGEGHEQYF. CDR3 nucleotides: TGTGCCAGTAGTACCCGGACAGGGGAGGGCCACGAGCAGTACTTC.

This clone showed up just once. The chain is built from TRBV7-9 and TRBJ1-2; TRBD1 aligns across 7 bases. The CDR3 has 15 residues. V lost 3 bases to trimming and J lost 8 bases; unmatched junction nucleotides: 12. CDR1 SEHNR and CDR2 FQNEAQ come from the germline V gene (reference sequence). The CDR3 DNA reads TGTGCCAGCAGCTTCCGGTCTGGGACAGCGGCCGGCTACACCTTC. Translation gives CASSFRSGTAAGYTF.

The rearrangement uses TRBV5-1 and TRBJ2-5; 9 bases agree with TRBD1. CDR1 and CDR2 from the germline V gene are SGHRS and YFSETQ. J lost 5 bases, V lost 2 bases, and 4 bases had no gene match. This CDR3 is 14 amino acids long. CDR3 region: CASSFQTGGETQYF. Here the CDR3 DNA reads TGCGCCAGCAGCTTCCAGACAGGGGGGGAGACCCAGTACTTC.

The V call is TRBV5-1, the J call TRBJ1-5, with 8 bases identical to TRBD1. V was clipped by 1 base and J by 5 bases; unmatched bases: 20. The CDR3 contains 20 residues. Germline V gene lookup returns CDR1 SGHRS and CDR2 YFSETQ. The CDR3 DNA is TGCGCCAGCAGCTTGAAGGACAGGGAGTCTCCCCACGTCTGGGATCAGCCCCAGCATTTT. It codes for CASSLKDRESPHVWDQPQHF.

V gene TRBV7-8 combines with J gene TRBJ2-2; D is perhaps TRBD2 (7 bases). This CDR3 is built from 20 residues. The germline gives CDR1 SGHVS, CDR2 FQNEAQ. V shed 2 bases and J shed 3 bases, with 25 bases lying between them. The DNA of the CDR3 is TGTGCCAGCAGCTTAATATCAAGACAGGCACTAGGGGGGGACACCGGGGAGCTGTTTTTT. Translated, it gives CASSLISRQALGGDTGELFF.

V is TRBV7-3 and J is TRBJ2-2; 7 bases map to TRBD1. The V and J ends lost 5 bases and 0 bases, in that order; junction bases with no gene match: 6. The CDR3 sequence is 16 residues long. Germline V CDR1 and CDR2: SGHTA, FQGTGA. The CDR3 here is CASSRLGGANTGELFF. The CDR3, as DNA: TGTGCCAGCAGCCGCTTAGGGGGCGCGAACACCGGGGAGCTGTTTTTT.

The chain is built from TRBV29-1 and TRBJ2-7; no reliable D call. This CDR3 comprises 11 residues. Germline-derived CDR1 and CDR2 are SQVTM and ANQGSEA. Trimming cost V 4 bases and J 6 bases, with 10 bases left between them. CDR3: CSVGLSSEQYF. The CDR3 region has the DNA TGCAGCGTTGGGCTGTCCAGCGAGCAGTACTTC.

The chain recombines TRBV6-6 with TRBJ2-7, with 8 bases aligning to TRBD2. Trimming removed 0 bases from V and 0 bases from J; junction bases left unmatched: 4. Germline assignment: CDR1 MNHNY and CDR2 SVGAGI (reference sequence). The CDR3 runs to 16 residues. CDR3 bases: TGTGCCAGCAGTTACTCTAGCGGGGCGGGCTCCTACGAGCAGTACTTC. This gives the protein CASSYSSGAGSYEQYF.

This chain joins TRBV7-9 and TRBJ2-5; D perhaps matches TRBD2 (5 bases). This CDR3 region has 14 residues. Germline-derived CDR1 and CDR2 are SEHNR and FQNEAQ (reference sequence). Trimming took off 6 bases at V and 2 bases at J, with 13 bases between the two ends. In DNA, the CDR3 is TGTGCCAGCAGATCGAGGGCAATTCAAGAGACCCAGTACTTC. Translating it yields CASRSRAIQETQYF.

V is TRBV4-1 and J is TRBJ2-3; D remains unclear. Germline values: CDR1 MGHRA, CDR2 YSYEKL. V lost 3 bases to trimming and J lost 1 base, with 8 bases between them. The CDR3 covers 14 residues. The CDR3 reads CASSHRSGTDTQYF. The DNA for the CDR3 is TGCGCCAGCAGCCACCGCAGCGGCACAGATACGCAGTATTTT.

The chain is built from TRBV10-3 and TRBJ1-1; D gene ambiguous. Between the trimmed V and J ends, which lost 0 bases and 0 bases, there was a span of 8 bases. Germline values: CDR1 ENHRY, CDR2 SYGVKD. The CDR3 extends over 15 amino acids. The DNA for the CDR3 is TGTGCCATCAGTGAGTCGCAACGGTTGAACACTGAAGCTTTCTTT. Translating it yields CAISESQRLNTEAFF.

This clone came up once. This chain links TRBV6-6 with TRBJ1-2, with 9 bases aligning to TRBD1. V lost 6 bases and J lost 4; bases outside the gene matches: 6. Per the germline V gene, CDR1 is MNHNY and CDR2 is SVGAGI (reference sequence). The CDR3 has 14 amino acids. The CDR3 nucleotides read TGTGCCAGCAGAGAAACAGGGGGCAGCTATGGCTACACCTTC. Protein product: CASRETGGSYGYTF.

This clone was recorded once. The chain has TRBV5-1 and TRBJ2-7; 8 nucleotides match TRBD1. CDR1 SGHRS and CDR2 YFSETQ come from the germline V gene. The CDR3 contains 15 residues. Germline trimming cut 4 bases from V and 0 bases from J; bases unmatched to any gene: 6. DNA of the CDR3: TGCGCCAGCAGCCTGACAGGGGTGGGCTCCTACGAGCAGTACTTC. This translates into CASSLTGVGSYEQYF.

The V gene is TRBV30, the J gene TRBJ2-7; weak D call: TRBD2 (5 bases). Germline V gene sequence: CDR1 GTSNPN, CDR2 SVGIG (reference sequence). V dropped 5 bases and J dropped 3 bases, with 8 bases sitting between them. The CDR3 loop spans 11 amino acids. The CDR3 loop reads CAWVEDYEQYF. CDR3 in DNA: TGTGCCTGGGTGGAGGACTACGAGCAGTACTTC. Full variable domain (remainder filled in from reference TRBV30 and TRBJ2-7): SQTIHQWPATLVQPVGSPLSLECTVEGTSNPNLYWYRQAAGRGLQLLFYSVGIGQISSEVPQNLSASRPQDRQFILSSKKLLLSDSGFYLCAWVEDYEQYFGPGTRLTVT.

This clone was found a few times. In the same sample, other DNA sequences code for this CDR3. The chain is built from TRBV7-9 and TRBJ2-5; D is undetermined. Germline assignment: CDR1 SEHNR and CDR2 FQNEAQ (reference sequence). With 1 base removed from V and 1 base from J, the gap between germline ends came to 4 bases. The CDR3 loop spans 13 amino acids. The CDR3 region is CASSLGSQETQYF. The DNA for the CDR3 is TGTGCCAGCAGCTTAGGCAGCCAAGAGACCCAGTACTTC.

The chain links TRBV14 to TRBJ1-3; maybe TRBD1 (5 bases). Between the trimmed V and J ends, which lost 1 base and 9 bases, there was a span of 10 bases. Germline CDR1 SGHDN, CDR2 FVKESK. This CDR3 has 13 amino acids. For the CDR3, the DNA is TGTGCCAGCAGCCAAGTGTGGGACTCCACCATATATTTT. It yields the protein CASSQVWDSTIYF.